What follows are 12 T cell receptor beta chains derived from one specimen sequenced in a study of blood T cell repertoires in COVID-19. Measured with immunoSEQ multiplex PCR; TCRdb has only the in-frame clones, and not every one. The sample shows around 280,000 clones, around 89% of them seen only once. Sequencing used PBMCs or T cells enriched from blood (not recorded which). The receptor source for this set is a woman aged 18-35 years with acute COVID-19.

V gene TRBV7-9 combines with J gene TRBJ1-1, with D perhaps matching TRBD1 (5 bases). Germline lookup yields CDR1 SEHNR and CDR2 FQNEAQ (reference sequence). The CDR3 extends over 12 amino acids. Trimming removed 5 bases from V and 11 bases from J, with 15 bases in between. This CDR3 is CASSNPGGGAFF. The DNA of the CDR3 is TGTGCCAGCAGCAACCCGGGGGGTGGGGCTTTCTTT. Full variable domain (missing parts from reference TRBV7-9 and TRBJ1-1): DTGVSQNPRHKITKRGQNVTFRCDPISEHNRLYWYRQTLGQGPEFLTYFQNEAQLEKSRLLSDRFSAERPKGSFSTLEIQRTEQGDSAMYLCASSNPGGGAFFGQGTRLTVV.

V is TRBV11-2 and J is TRBJ1-5, with TRBD1 matching 10 bases. The CDR3 consists of 14 residues. J gave up 11 bases and V 5 bases, and 9 bases lay outside the gene matches. CDR1 SGHAT and CDR2 FQNNGV come from the germline V gene. The CDR3 reads CASSRLDRGSSQHF. The DNA of the CDR3 is TGTGCCAGCAGCCGATTGGACAGGGGGTCGTCCCAGCATTTT.

For this clone: In the same sample, other DNA sequences code for this CDR3. The chain joins TRBV30 to TRBJ2-5; the D gene is possibly TRBD2 (6 bases). Trimming left V 0 bases short and J 1 base short, with 9 bases between. The CDR3 runs to 14 residues. CDR1 and CDR2 from the germline V gene are GTSNPN and SVGIG (reference sequence). The DNA of the CDR3 is TGTGCCTGGAGTGTAGGCGGGACCCAAGAGACCCAGTACTTC. This codes for CAWSVGGTQETQYF.

This chain connects TRBV19 to TRBJ2-3, with a weak D call TRBD1 (5 bases). Deletions cut 6 bases from V and 0 bases from J, with 10 bases between. The germline V gene encodes CDR1 LNHDA and CDR2 SQIVND (reference sequence). There are 14 residues in the CDR3. The CDR3 loop reads CASRGRASTDTQYF. DNA for the CDR3: TGTGCCAGTAGGGGCAGGGCTAGCACAGATACGCAGTATTTT.

Comments on this clone: The identical CDR3 is also encoded by other nucleotide sequences in the sample. V gene TRBV18 combines with J gene TRBJ1-1; 8 bases line up with TRBD1. The germline CDR1 and CDR2 sequences are KGHSH and LQKENI. The CDR3 length is 18 residues. With 0 bases clipped from V and 0 bases from J, the junction kept 9 bases outside the gene matches. The CDR3 bases are TGTGCCAGCTCACCACCGATAGCCGACAGGGGTATGAACACTGAAGCTTTCTTT. As protein: CASSPPIADRGMNTEAFF.

V is TRBV6-2 or TRBV6-3 and J is TRBJ2-2, with D possibly being TRBD2 (6 bases). With 2 bases removed from V and 6 bases from J, the gap between germline ends came to 22 bases. The CDR3 is made up of 18 amino acids. Germline V lookup: CDR1 MNHEY, CDR2 SVGEGT. CDR3 sequence: CASSYPGGSRSHAGELFF. The CDR3 DNA reads as TGTGCCAGCAGTTACCCCGGGGGTTCCAGGTCTCACGCCGGGGAGCTGTTTTTT.

V is TRBV4-1 and J is TRBJ1-5; 7 bases line up with TRBD1. CDR1 is MGHRA and CDR2 is YSYEKL in the germline V gene. The CDR3 sequence is 18 residues long. V lost 1 base to trimming and J lost 0 bases; unmatched junction nucleotides: 9. CDR3 protein: CASSQAPGRGDSNQPQHF. The CDR3 DNA follows: TGCGCCAGCAGCCAAGCCCCCGGCAGGGGGGATAGCAATCAGCCCCAGCATTTT.

V gene TRBV5-8 combines with J gene TRBJ2-1, with D possibly matching TRBD1 (6 bases). CDR1 and CDR2 (germline): SGHTS, YDEGEE. V shed 0 bases and J shed 6 bases, with 19 bases lying between them. The CDR3 has 17 amino acids. The CDR3 loop reads CASSLARVAIGGNEQFF. Written as DNA, the CDR3 is TGTGCCAGCAGCTTGGCTAGAGTGGCGATAGGGGGCAATGAGCAGTTCTTC.

The table lists this clone with a few counts. This chain joins TRBV2 and TRBJ2-1; 7 positions match TRBD1. The CDR3 extends over 15 amino acids. Germline CDR1 reads SNHLY; CDR2 reads FYNNEI. V gave up 6 bases and J gave up 0 bases; unmatched junction bases: 5. CDR3 in amino acids: CASRTTGDSYNEQFF. The CDR3, as DNA: TGTGCCAGCAGGACAACAGGGGACTCCTACAATGAGCAGTTCTTC. The whole variable domain, remainder taken from reference TRBV2 and TRBJ2-1, is EPEVTQTPSHQVTQMGQEVILRCVPISNHLYFYWYRQILGQKVEFLVSFYNNEISEKSEIFDDQFSVERPDGSNFTLKIRSTKLEDSAMYFCASRTTGDSYNEQFFGPGTRLTVL.

The chain uses TRBV4-3 and TRBJ2-3; 10 nucleotides align to TRBD2. The CDR3 totals 15 residues. Losses at the gene ends were 0 bases for V and 7 bases for J; bases not matched to a gene: 4. Germline CDR1 reads LGHNA; CDR2 reads YSLEER. The CDR3 is CASSQEAGGPHTQYF. CDR3 coding DNA: TGCGCCAGCAGCCAAGAAGCGGGAGGGCCTCATACGCAGTATTTT.

The chain has TRBV15 and TRBJ1-5; D is undetermined. Trimming cost V 5 bases and J 3 bases, with 14 bases left between them. This CDR3 contains 15 residues. Germline CDR1 LNHNV, CDR2 YYDKDF (reference sequence). The CDR3 DNA sequence: TGTGCCACCAGCGAGGGCAATAATGACAATCAGCCCCAGCATTTT. This gives the protein CATSEGNNDNQPQHF.

This chain links TRBV19 with TRBJ1-1; possible D gene TRBD1, 5 bases. This CDR3 is built from 13 residues. Between the trimmed V and J ends, which lost 6 bases and 3 bases, there was a span of 11 bases. The germline V gene encodes CDR1 LNHDA and CDR2 SQIVND (reference sequence). The CDR3 loop is CASRSGGHTEAFF. CDR3 coding DNA: TGTGCCAGTAGGAGCGGGGGTCACACTGAAGCTTTCTTT.